This entry describes one T cell receptor (beta chain). Its antigen is not identified. A second about 6 to 11 cycle PCR used barcoded and J-beta primers. TCRdb re-analysed the 5' RACE reads in MiXCR, keeping a single row per CDR3 protein. The data contain around 1.7 million distinct CDR3 sequences, roughly 28% of them singletons. Total RNA, at least 5.5 micrograms per sample, came from PBMCs. This specimen comes from a study of blood T cells in healthy people across ages. Overall study findings and caveats: More naive CD4+ cells and higher diversity marked long-lived donors relative to aged donors.

Germline values: CDR1 PRHDT, CDR2 FYEKMQ (reference sequence). The V and J ends lost 8 bases and 1 base respectively, with 11 bases between them. This CDR3 has 13 amino acids. The chain recombines TRBV13 with TRBJ1-1; possibly TRBD1 for D (5 bases). The sample was blood. The receptor was isolated from a woman aged 30 to 39 in good health. The CDR3 loop is CASAVRANTEAFF. The CDR3 bases are TGTGCCAGCGCCGTCAGGGCGAACACTGAAGCTTTCTTT.